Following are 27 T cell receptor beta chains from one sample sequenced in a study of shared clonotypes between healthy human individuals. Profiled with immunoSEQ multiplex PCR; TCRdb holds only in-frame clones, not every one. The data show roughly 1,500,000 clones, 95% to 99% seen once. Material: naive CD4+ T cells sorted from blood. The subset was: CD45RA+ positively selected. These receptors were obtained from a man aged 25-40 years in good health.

For the CDR3, the DNA is TGTGCCAGCAGGGCAGGGGGCTGGAGCACCGGGGAGCTGTTTTTT. This codes for CASRAGGWSTGELFF. The chain couples TRBV6-6 to TRBJ2-2; 8 bases match TRBD1. Looked up from germline, CDR1 is MNHNY and CDR2 is SVGAGI (reference sequence). The CDR3 totals 15 residues. V shed 6 bases, J shed 4 bases, and the junction held 7 bases outside the gene matches.

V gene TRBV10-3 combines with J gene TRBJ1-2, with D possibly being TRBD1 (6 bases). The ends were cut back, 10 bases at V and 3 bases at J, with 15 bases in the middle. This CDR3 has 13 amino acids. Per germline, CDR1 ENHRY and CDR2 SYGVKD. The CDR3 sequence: CASAQGPHYGYTF. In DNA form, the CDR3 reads TGTGCCAGCGCCCAGGGGCCCCACTATGGCTACACCTTC.

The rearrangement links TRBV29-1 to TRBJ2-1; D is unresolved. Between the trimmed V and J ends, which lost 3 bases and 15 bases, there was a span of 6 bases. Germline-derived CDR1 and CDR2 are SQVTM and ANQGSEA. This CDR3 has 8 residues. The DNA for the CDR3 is TGCAGCGTTGATTCTCGGTTCTTC. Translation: CSVDSRFF.

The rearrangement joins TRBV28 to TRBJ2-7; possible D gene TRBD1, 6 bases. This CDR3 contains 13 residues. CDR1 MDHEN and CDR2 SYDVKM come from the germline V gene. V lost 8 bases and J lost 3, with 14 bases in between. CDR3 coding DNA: TGTGCCAGCTTCTCGGACAGACACTACGAGCAGTACTTC. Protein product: CASFSDRHYEQYF.

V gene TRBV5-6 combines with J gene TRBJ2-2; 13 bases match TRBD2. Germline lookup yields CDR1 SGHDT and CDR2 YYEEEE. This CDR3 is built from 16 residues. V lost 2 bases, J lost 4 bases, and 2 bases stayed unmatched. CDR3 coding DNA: TGTGCCAGCAGCTTCGGACTAGCGGGGGCCACCGGGGAGCTGTTTTTT. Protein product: CASSFGLAGATGELFF.

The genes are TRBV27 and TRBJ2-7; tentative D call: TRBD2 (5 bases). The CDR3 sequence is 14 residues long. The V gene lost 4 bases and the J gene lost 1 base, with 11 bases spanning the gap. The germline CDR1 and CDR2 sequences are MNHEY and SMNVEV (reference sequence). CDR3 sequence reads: CASSYSELSYEQYF. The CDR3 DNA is TGTGCCAGCAGTTATAGCGAGTTATCCTACGAGCAGTACTTC.

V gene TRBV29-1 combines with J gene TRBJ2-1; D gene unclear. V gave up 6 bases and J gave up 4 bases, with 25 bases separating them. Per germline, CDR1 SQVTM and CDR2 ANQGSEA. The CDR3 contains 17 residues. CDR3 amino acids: CSVKRLGLGHRYNEQFF. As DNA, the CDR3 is TGCAGCGTCAAACGGCTTGGGCTAGGGCATAGGTACAATGAGCAGTTCTTC.

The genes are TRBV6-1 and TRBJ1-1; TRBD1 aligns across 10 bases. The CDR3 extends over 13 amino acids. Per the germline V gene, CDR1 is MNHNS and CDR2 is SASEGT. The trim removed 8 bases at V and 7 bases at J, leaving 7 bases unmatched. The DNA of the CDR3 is TGTGCCAGCGCCGGGACAGGGGTCTATGAAGCTTTCTTT. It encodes CASAGTGVYEAFF.

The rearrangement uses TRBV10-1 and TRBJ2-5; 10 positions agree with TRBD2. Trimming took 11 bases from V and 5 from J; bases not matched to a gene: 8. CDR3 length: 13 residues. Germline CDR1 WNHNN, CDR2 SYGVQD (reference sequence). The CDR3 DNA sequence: TGCGCCCCACCGGGACTAGCGAGCGAGACCCAGTACTTC. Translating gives CAPPGLASETQYF.

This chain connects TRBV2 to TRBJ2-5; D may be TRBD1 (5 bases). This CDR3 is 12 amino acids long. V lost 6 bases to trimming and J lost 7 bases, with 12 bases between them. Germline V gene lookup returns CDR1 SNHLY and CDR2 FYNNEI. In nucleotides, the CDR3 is TGTGCCAGCAGGGCTCAGGGTGGGACCCAGTACTTC. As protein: CASRAQGGTQYF.

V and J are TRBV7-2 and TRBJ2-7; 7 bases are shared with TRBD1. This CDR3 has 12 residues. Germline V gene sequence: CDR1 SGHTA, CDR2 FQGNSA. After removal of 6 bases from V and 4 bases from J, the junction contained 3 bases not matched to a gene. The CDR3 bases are TGTGCCAGCAGTAAACAGGGGTACGAGCAGTACTTC. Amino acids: CASSKQGYEQYF.

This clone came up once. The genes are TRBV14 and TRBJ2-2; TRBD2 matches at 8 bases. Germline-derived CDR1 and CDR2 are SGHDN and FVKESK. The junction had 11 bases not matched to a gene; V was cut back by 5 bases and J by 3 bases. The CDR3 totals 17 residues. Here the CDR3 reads CASSTSGPIAYTGELFF. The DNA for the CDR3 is TGTGCCAGCAGCACTAGCGGCCCGATCGCATACACCGGGGAGCTGTTTTTT.

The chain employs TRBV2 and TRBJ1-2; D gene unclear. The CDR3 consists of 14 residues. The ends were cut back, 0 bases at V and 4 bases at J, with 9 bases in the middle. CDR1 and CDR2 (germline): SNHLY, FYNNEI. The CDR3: CASSEAREVYGYTF. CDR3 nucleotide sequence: TGTGCCAGCAGTGAAGCGCGCGAGGTCTATGGCTACACCTTC.

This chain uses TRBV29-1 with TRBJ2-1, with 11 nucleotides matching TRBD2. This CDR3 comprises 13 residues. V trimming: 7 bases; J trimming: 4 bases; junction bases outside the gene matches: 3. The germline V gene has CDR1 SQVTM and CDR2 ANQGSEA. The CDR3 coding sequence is TGCAGCGGGTGGACTAGCGGGTACAATGAGCAGTTCTTC. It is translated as CSGWTSGYNEQFF.

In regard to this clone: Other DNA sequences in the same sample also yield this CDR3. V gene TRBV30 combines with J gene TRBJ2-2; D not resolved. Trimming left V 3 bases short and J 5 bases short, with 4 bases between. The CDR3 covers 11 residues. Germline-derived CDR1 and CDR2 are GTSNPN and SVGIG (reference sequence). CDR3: CAWSRTGELFF. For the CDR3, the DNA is TGTGCCTGGAGCCGTACCGGGGAGCTGTTTTTT.

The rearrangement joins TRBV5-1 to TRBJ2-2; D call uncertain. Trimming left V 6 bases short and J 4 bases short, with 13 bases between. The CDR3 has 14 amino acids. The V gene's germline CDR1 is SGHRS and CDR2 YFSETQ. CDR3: CASTTEIPTGELFF. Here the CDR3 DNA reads TGCGCCAGCACCACCGAGATACCCACCGGGGAGCTGTTTTTT.

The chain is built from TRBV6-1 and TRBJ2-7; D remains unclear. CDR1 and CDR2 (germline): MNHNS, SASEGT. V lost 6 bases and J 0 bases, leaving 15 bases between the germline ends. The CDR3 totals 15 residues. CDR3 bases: TGTGCCAGCAGAGTCCCGTGGGGAATCTCCTACGAGCAGTACTTC. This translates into CASRVPWGISYEQYF.

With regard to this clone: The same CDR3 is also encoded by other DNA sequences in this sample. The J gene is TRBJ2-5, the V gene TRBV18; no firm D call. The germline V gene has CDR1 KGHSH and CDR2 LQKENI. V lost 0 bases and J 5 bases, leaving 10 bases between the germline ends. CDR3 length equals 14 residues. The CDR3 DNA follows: TGTGCCAGCTCACCACCGTCGGCCGGGGAGACCCAGTACTTC. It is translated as CASSPPSAGETQYF.

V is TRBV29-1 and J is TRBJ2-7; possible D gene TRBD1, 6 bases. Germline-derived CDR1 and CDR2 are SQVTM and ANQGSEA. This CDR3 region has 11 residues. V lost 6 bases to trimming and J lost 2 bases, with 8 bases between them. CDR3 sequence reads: CSVRDTYEQYF. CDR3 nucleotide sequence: TGCAGCGTGAGGGACACCTACGAGCAGTACTTC.

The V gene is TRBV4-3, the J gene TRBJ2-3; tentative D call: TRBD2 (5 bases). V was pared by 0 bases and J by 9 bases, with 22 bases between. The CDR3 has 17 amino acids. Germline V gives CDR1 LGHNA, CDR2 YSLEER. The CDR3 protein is CASSQDSVGAAPVTQYF. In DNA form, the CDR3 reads TGCGCCAGCAGCCAAGACTCGGTAGGAGCGGCCCCCGTAACGCAGTATTTT.

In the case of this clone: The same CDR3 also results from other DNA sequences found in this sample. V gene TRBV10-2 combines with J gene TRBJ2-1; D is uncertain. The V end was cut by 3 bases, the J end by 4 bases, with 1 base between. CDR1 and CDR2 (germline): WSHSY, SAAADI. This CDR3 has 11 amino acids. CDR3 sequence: CASSEYNEQFF. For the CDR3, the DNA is TGCGCCAGCAGTGAATACAATGAGCAGTTCTTC.

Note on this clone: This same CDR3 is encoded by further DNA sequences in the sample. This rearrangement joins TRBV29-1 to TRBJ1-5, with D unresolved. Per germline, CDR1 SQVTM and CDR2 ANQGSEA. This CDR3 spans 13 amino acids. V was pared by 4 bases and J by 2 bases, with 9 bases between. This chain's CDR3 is CSVAPGGNQPQHF. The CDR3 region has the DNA TGCAGCGTTGCCCCTGGGGGCAATCAGCCCCAGCATTTT.

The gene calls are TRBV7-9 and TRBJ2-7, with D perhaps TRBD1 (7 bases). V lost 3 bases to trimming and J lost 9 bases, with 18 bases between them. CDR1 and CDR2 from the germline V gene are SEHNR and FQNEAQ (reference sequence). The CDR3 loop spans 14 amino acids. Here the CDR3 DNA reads TGTGCCAGCAGCTTGGCAGGGGGGTATTCCGGGCAGTACTTC. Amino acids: CASSLAGGYSGQYF. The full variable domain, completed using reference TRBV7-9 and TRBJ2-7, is DTGVSQNPRHKITKRGQNVTFRCDPISEHNRLYWYRQTLGQGPEFLTYFQNEAQLEKSRLLSDRFSAERPKGSFSTLEIQRTEQGDSAMYLCASSLAGGYSGQYFGPGTRLTVT.

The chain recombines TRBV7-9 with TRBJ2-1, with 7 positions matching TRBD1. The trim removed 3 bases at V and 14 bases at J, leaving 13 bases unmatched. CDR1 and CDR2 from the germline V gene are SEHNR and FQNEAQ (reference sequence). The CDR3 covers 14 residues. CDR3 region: CASSFLSAGQEEFF. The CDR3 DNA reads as TGTGCCAGCAGCTTTCTTAGTGCCGGACAGGAGGAGTTCTTC.

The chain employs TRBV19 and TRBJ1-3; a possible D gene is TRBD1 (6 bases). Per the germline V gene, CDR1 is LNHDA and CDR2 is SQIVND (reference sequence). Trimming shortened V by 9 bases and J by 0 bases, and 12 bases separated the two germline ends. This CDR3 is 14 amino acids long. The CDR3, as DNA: TGTGCCAGCCATCAGGGGCTCTCTGGAAACACCATATATTTT. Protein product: CASHQGLSGNTIYF.

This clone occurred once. The CDR3 DNA reads as TGTGCCAGCAGTGATGGTCTGACTAATGAAAAACTGTTTTTT. Translation gives CASSDGLTNEKLFF. The chain is built from TRBV2 and TRBJ1-4; D is uncertain. This CDR3 has 14 residues. Germline lookup yields CDR1 SNHLY and CDR2 FYNNEI. V was trimmed by 3 bases and J by 2 bases, leaving 7 bases between them.

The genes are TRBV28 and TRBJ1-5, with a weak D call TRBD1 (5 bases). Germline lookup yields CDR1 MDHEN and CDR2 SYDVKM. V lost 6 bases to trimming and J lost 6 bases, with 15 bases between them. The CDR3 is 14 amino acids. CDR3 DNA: TGTGCCAGCAGCCCTGACAGTTCAGGTCAGCCCCAGCATTTT. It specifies CASSPDSSGQPQHF.